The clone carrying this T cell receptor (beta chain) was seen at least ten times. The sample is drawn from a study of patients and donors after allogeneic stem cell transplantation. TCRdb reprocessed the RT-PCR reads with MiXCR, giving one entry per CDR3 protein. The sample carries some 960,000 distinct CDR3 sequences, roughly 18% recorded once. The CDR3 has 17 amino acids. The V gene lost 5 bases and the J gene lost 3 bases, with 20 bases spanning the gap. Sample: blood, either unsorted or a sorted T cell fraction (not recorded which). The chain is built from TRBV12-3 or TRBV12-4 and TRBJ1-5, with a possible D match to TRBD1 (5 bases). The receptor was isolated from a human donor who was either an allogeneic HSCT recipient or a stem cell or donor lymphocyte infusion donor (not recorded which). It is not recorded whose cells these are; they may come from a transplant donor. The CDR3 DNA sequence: TGTGCCAGCAGTCCTCACTCCGGGACGGCCCACAATCAGCCCCAGCATTTT. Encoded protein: CASSPHSGTAHNQPQHF.